This TCR beta chain was retrieved from a study of CD8+CD57+ T cells in acquired aplastic anemia. On the study more broadly: Mean yield of DNA from sorted CD4+ and CD8+ cells was around 3 ug.

Worth noting for this clonotype: A junction boundary mismatches the germline segment, possibly from a read error.

For CDR3 and TCR beta VDJ profiling, genomic DNA was the template used. TCRdb reprocessed the reads with MiXCR, giving one entry per CDR3 protein. The sample holds 150,000 to 200,000 distinct CDR3 sequences, around three fifths seen once. The sample taken for sequencing was sorted CD4+, CD8+, or CD8+CD57+ T cells (not recorded which) from PBMCs. This receptor was taken from a human donor with severe aplastic anemia or a healthy control (not recorded which).

CDR3 coding DNA: TGTACCAGCAGCCCTGGGACTAGCGGGGGACATGAGCAGTTCTTC. Its translation: CTSSPGTSGGHEQFF. The V and J genes are TRBV9 and TRBJ2-1, with 14 bases fitting TRBD2. Germline loops: CDR1 SGDLS, CDR2 YYNGEE. This CDR3 region has 15 residues.